The source of this TCR beta chain is a study of immune evolution from preneoplasia to lung adenocarcinoma. Study-level results: Top clone frequencies peaked in normal lung, apparently declining through invasive adenocarcinoma. Compared with EGFR-mutant or double wild-type lesions, KRAS-mutant nodules were more clonal. Normal lung had highest clonality; later lesions appeared denser, more diverse.

As to this clone: What it recognizes is unknown.

The J segment lost 3 bases and the V segment lost 1 base, leaving 12 bases of the junction unmatched. Germline CDR1 reads SGHAT; CDR2 reads FQNNGV. The CDR3 spans 18 residues. Assay used: immunoSEQ multiplex PCR; TCRdb lists only in-frame clones, some missing. Found here are about 6,100 clones, roughly 79% of them singletons; the top ten hold 5.5% to 7%. The chain uses TRBV11-2 and TRBJ2-7; 10 bases line up with TRBD1. The receptor was isolated from a person over 45 with lung adenocarcinoma. Sequencing was carried out using FFPE minimally invasive lung adenocarcinoma tissue. CDR3 sequence: CASSLGGQGGRGYYEQYF. CDR3 DNA: TGTGCCAGCAGCTTAGGCGGACAGGGGGGTAGGGGGTACTACGAGCAGTACTTC.